Below are 10 T cell receptor beta chains sequenced from a single sample in a study of Ad26.COV2.S vaccination and SARS-CoV-2 variants. Treatment defined: roughly 19 received Ad26.COV2.S at low or high dose, single or two shots; 5 received placebo; per-sample allocation not given. Specimen acquisition occurred on day 63 following the initial vaccine or placebo injection. Only in-frame clones appear in the TCRdb table, and some are missing; sequencing was by immunoSEQ multiplex PCR. The data contain roughly 700,000 clones, more than 70% of them singletons. Sequences were derived from peripheral blood, sampled in a trial of Ad26.COV2.S vaccine versus placebo. All receptors come from a person aged 18-60 years who received the Ad26.COV2.S COVID-19 vaccine or a placebo.

This rearrangement joins TRBV2 to TRBJ2-7, with D uncertain. The CDR3 has 13 amino acids. Germline lookup yields CDR1 SNHLY and CDR2 FYNNEI. The germline V and J ends were trimmed by 7 bases and 3 bases, with 13 bases remaining between them. CDR3 DNA: TGTGCCAGCATAAAGGACGGAAACTACGAGCAGTACTTC. Protein: CASIKDGNYEQYF.

The rearrangement links TRBV21-1 to TRBJ1-2. TRBV21-1 is a pseudogene. The CDR3 is made up of 15 amino acids. CDR3 sequence reads: CASSKVIQDNYGYTF. DNA of the CDR3: TGTGCCAGCAGCAAAGTCATCCAGGACAACTATGGCTACACCTTC.

The V call is TRBV6-6, the J call TRBJ1-1; perhaps TRBD1 as D (6 bases). CDR1 is MNHNY and CDR2 is SVGAGI in the germline V gene (reference sequence). The germline V and J ends were trimmed by 5 bases and 1 base, with 8 bases remaining between them. This CDR3 contains 13 residues. The CDR3 DNA reads TGTGCCAGCAGTCTACAGGGGAACACTGAAGCTTTCTTT. Protein product: CASSLQGNTEAFF.

The chain joins TRBV7-8 to TRBJ2-1, with unresolved D. Trimming stripped 1 base from V and 5 bases from J, with 9 bases between. The CDR3 consists of 14 residues. The germline V gene encodes CDR1 SGHVS and CDR2 FQNEAQ. CDR3: CASSLEGSNNEQFF. The CDR3 region has the DNA TGTGCCAGCAGCTTAGAAGGATCGAACAATGAGCAGTTCTTC.

This chain joins TRBV10-3 and TRBJ1-5; D remains unclear. The CDR3 is 15 residues long. Germline CDR1 and CDR2: ENHRY and SYGVKD. V lost 0 bases, J lost 0 bases, and 6 bases lay in between. The CDR3 DNA follows: TGTGCCATCAGTGAGTCGGTAGATAGCAATCAGCCCCAGCATTTT. It translates to CAISESVDSNQPQHF.

Only a few counts were recorded for this clone. The chain employs TRBV19 and TRBJ2-7; D might be TRBD1 (6 bases). The CDR3 extends over 14 amino acids. Trimming took 3 bases from V and 2 from J, leaving 11 bases between them. Germline CDR1 and CDR2: LNHDA and SQIVND (reference sequence). CDR3 nucleotides: TGTGCCAGTAGTATCACAGGGAGCCCCTACGAGCAGTACTTC. Translation gives CASSITGSPYEQYF.

The V call is TRBV6-6, the J call TRBJ1-3; no reliable D call. The V gene lost 6 bases and the J gene lost 3 bases, with 12 bases spanning the gap. The CDR3 contains 14 residues. In germline, CDR1 is MNHNY, CDR2 SVGAGI (reference sequence). CDR3 in amino acids: CASSPGRVGNTIYF. The CDR3 region has the DNA TGTGCCAGCAGCCCCGGGAGGGTTGGAAACACCATATATTTT.

This chain joins TRBV23-1 and TRBJ2-2; D not resolved. TRBV23-1 is treated as an ORF (open reading frame) with a function not yet certain. Between the trimmed V and J ends, which lost 8 bases and 9 bases, there was a span of 19 bases. This CDR3 has 14 amino acids. Here the CDR3 DNA reads TGCGCCAGCCCCAAGAACCAGACCTCGAGGGAGCTGTTTTTT. Translated: CASPKNQTSRELFF.

V gene TRBV13 combines with J gene TRBJ2-7; D is unclear. The ends were cut back, 11 bases at V and 3 bases at J, with 2 bases in the middle. Germline CDR1 reads PRHDT; CDR2 reads FYEKMQ (reference sequence). The CDR3 length is 8 residues. The CDR3 bases are TGTGCCTTCTACGAGCAGTACTTC. It yields the protein CAFYEQYF.

This clone showed up just a few times. This chain uses TRBV4-2 with TRBJ1-2; no firm D call. The CDR3 spans 14 residues. Germline CDR1 is LGHNA and CDR2 is YNFKEQ. V lost 0 bases, J lost 4 bases, and 9 bases lay in between. The chain's CDR3 is CASSQERDSYGYTF. The CDR3 DNA follows: TGTGCCAGCAGCCAAGAACGGGATTCCTATGGCTACACCTTC.